Each of the 9 T cell receptor beta chains below was sequenced from the same sample in a study of sequential checkpoint blockade in melanoma (dated by TCRdb to the late 2010s). Receptors were amplified or captured by the immunoSEQ multiplex PCR assay. TCRdb provides this immuneACCESS table in a form limited to in-frame rearrangements. Some clones are lacking; in checked studies, under half of them reflect an unresolved V gene, and why the rest are absent is not known. The sample profile shows just over 9,000 clones; around 71% of them were found once. The top ten clonotypes cover less than 25% of the sample. Per the publication, the treatment or condition label means: randomized to nivolumab then ipilimumab (arm A) or the reverse (arm B). Sequenced here: CD8+ T cells sorted from blood (inferred from file names), sampled from a patient given nivolumab and ipilimumab in sequence. These receptors were collected from a human donor with melanoma.

In nucleotides, the CDR3 is TGTGCCAGCAGCCCATCTAGCGGGGGGGATGAGCAGTTCTTC. It encodes CASSPSSGGDEQFF. The genes are TRBV7-3 and TRBJ2-1, with 12 positions matching TRBD2. Germline trimming cut 5 bases from V and 8 bases from J; bases unmatched to any gene: 4. CDR1 and CDR2 from the germline V gene are SGHTA and FQGTGA. CDR3 length: 14 amino acids.

This sequence joins TRBV7-8 and TRBJ1-2, with D tentatively TRBD1 (5 bases). The germline gives CDR1 SGHVS, CDR2 FQNEAQ. Trimming stripped 5 bases from V and 6 bases from J, with 13 bases between. The CDR3 consists of 13 residues. The CDR3 sequence is CASSVDRSHGYTF. In DNA, the CDR3 is TGTGCCAGCAGCGTAGACAGATCCCATGGCTACACCTTC.

The rearrangement uses TRBV28 and TRBJ2-7; D is perhaps TRBD1 (6 bases). With 7 bases removed from V and 3 bases from J, the gap between germline ends came to 13 bases. From germline, CDR1 is MDHEN and CDR2 SYDVKM. CDR3 length: 13 amino acids. CDR3 DNA: TGTGCCAGCACCAGGACAGTCGGCTACGAGCAGTACTTC. This sequence encodes CASTRTVGYEQYF.

This clone was seen more than once but under ten times. This chain connects TRBV7-9 to TRBJ2-3; D possibly corresponds to TRBD2 (6 bases). CDR1 SEHNR and CDR2 FQNEAQ come from the germline V gene (reference sequence). CDR3 length: 14 amino acids. The V gene lost 5 bases and the J gene lost 4 bases, with 13 bases spanning the gap. CDR3 residues: CASSAGGAADTQYF. DNA of the CDR3: TGTGCCAGCAGCGCCGGGGGAGCGGCAGATACGCAGTATTTT.

The chain couples TRBV6-4 to TRBJ2-1; 14 bases map to TRBD2. V gave up 0 bases and J gave up 7 bases; unmatched junction bases: 5. The CDR3 contains 17 residues. Germline V lookup: CDR1 MRHNA, CDR2 SNTAGT. CDR3 DNA sequence: TGTGCCAGCAGTGACTCGACTAGCGGGGGGGGTAGGAATGAGCAGTTCTTC. Its protein is CASSDSTSGGGRNEQFF.

The V and J genes are TRBV18 and TRBJ2-7; no definite D call. The V end was cut by 1 base, the J end by 3 bases, with 4 bases between. Germline V gene sequence: CDR1 KGHSH, CDR2 LQKENI. The CDR3 totals 12 residues. DNA of the CDR3: TGTGCCAGCTCACCACGCGGCTACGAGCAGTACTTC. It is translated as CASSPRGYEQYF. The full variable domain, completed using reference TRBV18 and TRBJ2-7, is NAGVMQNPRHLVRRRGQEARLRCSPMKGHSHVYWYRQLPEEGLKFMVYLQKENIIDESGMPKERFSAEFPKEGPSILRIQQVVRGDSAAYFCASSPRGYEQYFGPGTRLTVT.

J is TRBJ2-7 and V is TRBV9; the D is unclear. The germline gives CDR1 SGDLS, CDR2 YYNGEE. Deletions cut 0 bases from V and 7 bases from J, with 17 bases between. The CDR3 contains 15 residues. The CDR3 spells CASSVDGRPLDEQYF. The CDR3 DNA sequence: TGTGCCAGCAGCGTAGATGGGCGTCCTCTTGATGAGCAGTACTTC.

CDR3 sequence: CASSYSMEGTGELFF. CDR3 sequence (DNA): TGTGCCAGCAGTTACTCGATGGAGGGCACCGGGGAGCTGTTTTTT. The chain recombines TRBV6-6 with TRBJ2-2, with D possibly being TRBD2 (6 bases). The V gene's germline CDR1 is MNHNY and CDR2 SVGAGI (reference sequence). This CDR3 comprises 15 residues. V dropped 0 bases and J dropped 4 bases, with 9 bases sitting between them.

This clone was picked up a small number of times. The chain employs TRBV7-9 and TRBJ2-7; 7 bases line up with TRBD2. V trimming: 4 bases; J trimming: 2 bases; junction bases outside the gene matches: 5. The germline V gene encodes CDR1 SEHNR and CDR2 FQNEAQ (reference sequence). The CDR3 is 14 amino acids. CDR3 residues: CASSSPGGTYEQYF. DNA of the CDR3: TGTGCCAGCAGCTCGCCGGGGGGAACCTACGAGCAGTACTTC.